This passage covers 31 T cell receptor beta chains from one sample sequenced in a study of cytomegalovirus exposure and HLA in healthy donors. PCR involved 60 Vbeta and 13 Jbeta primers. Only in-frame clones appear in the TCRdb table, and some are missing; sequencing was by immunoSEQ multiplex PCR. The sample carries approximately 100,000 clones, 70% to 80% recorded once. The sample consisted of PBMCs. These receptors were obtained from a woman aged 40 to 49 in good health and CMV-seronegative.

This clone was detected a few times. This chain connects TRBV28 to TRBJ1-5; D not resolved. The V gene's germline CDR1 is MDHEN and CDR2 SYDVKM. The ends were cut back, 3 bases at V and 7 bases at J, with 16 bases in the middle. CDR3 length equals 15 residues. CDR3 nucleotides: TGTGCCAGCAGTTTTGGAAGAGGGAACGGCCAGCCCCAGCATTTT. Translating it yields CASSFGRGNGQPQHF.

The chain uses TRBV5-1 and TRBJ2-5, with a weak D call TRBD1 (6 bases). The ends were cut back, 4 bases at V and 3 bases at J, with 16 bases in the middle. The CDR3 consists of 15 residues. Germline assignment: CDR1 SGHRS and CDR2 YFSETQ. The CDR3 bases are TGCGCCAGCAGCGCCATACCGGGACAAGAAGAGACCCAGTACTTC. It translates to CASSAIPGQEETQYF.

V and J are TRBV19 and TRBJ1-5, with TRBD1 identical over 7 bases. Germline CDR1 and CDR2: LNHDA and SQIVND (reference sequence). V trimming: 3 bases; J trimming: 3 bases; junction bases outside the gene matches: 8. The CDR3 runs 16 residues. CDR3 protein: CASSIHRTGYNQPQHF. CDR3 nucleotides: TGTGCCAGTAGTATCCACCGGACAGGCTACAATCAGCCCCAGCATTTT.

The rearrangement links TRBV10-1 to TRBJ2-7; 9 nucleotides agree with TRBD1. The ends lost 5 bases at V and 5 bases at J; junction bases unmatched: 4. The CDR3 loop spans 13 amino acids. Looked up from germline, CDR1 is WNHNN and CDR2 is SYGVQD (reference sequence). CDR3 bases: TGCGCCAGCAGTCCCGGGACAGGGAACGAGCAGTACTTC. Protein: CASSPGTGNEQYF.

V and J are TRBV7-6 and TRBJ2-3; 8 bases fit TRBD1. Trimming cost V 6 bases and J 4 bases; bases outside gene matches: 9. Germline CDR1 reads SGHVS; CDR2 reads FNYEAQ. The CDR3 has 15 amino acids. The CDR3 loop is CASSWGTGRSDTQYF. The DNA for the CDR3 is TGTGCCAGCAGTTGGGGGACAGGTCGCTCAGATACGCAGTATTTT.

CDR3 region: CASSIPGGNYGYTF. The DNA for the CDR3 is TGTGCCAGCAGTATACCAGGGGGCAACTATGGCTACACCTTC. The gene calls are TRBV25-1 and TRBJ1-2, with 8 bases matching TRBD1. The germline gives CDR1 MGHDK, CDR2 SYGVNS. V lost 5 bases and J lost 2; bases outside the gene matches: 4. This CDR3 is built from 14 residues.

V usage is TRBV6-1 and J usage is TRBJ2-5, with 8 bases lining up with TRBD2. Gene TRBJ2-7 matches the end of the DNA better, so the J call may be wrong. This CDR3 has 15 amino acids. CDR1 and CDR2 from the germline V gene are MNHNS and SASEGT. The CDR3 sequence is CASRLLGTSSYEQYF. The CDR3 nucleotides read TGTGCCAGCAGGCTCCTTGGGACTAGTTCCTACGAGCAGTACTTC.

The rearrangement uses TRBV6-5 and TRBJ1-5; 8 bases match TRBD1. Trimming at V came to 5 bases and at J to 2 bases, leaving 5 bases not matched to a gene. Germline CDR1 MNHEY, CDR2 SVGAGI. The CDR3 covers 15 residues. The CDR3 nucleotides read TGTGCCAGCAGTCGGACAGGGATTGGCAATCAGCCCCAGCATTTT. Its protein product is CASSRTGIGNQPQHF.

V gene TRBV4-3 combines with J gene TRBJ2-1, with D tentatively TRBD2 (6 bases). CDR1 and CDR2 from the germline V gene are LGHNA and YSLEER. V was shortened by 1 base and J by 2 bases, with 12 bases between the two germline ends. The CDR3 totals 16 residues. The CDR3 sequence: CASSQALEGAYNEQFF. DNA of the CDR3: TGCGCCAGCAGCCAAGCTTTGGAGGGCGCCTACAATGAGCAGTTCTTC.

Here the CDR3 reads CASSLAGVGTDTQYF. DNA of the CDR3: TGTGCCAGCAGCCTGGCAGGGGTAGGCACAGATACGCAGTATTTT. This chain links TRBV5-8 with TRBJ2-3, with D tentatively TRBD1 (6 bases). The CDR3 covers 15 residues. Germline CDR1 is SGHTS and CDR2 is YDEGEE. With 4 bases removed from V and 1 base from J, the gap between germline ends came to 13 bases.

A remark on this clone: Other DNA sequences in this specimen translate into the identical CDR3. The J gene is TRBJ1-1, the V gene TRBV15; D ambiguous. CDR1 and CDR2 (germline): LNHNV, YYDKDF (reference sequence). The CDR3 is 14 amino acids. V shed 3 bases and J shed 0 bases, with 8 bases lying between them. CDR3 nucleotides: TGTGCCACCAGCAGGGACGGGGTGAACACTGAAGCTTTCTTT. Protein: CATSRDGVNTEAFF.

For the CDR3, the DNA is TGCGCCAGCAGCCAAGATTTGGAGGGAAGCTATGGCTACACCTTC. Translation: CASSQDLEGSYGYTF. This chain joins TRBV4-3 and TRBJ1-2, with unresolved D. Germline values: CDR1 LGHNA, CDR2 YSLEER. This CDR3 spans 15 amino acids. Trimming left V 0 bases short and J 4 bases short, with 12 bases between.

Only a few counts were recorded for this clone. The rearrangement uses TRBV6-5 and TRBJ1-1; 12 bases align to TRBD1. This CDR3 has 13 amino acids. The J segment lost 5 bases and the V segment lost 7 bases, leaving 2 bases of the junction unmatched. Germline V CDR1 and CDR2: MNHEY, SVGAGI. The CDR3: CASMGQGATEAFF. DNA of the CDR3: TGTGCCAGCATGGGACAGGGGGCAACTGAAGCTTTCTTT.

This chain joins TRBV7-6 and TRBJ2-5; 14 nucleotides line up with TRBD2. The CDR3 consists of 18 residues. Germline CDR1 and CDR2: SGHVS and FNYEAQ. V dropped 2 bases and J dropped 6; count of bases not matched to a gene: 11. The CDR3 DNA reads TGTGCCAGCAGCTTACCGACTAGCGGGAGGGCCGATCCCCAGACCCAGTACTTC. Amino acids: CASSLPTSGRADPQTQYF.

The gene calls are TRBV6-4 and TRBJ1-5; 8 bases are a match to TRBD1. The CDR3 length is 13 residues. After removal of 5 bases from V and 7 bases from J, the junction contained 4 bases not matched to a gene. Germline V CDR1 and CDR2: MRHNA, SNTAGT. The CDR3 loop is CASSRDRNQPQHF. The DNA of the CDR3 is TGTGCCAGCAGTCGGGACAGGAACCAGCCCCAGCATTTT.

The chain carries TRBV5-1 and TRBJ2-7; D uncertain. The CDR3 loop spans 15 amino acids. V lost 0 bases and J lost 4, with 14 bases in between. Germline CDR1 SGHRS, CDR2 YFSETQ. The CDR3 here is CASSLGAQPAYEQYF. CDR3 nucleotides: TGCGCCAGCAGCTTGGGAGCTCAACCTGCATACGAGCAGTACTTC.

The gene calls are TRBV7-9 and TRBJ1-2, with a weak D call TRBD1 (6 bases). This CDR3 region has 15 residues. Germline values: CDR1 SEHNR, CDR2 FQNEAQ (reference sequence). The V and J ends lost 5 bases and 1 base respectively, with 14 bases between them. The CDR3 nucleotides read TGTGCCAGCAGCCCACGGAAGGACAGTAACTATGGCTACACCTTC. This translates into CASSPRKDSNYGYTF.

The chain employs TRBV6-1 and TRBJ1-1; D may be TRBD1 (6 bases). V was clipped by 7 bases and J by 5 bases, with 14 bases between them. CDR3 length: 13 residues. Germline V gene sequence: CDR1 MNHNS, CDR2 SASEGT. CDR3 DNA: TGTGCCAGCAATCTTCAGGGGAGAACTGAAGCTTTCTTT. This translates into CASNLQGRTEAFF.

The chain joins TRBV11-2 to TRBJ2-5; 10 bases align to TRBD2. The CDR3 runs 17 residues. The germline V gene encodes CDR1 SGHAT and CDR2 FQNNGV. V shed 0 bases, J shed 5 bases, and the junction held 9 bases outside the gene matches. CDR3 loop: CASSLDSERGGEETQYF. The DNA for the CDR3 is TGTGCCAGCAGCTTAGACTCAGAGCGGGGGGGCGAGGAGACCCAGTACTTC.

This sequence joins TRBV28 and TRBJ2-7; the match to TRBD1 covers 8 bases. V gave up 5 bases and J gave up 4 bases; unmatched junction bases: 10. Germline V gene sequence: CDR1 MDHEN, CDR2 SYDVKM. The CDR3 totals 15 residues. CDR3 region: CASSNPGQGAYEQYF. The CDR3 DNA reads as TGTGCCAGCAGTAATCCTGGGCAGGGGGCGTACGAGCAGTACTTC.

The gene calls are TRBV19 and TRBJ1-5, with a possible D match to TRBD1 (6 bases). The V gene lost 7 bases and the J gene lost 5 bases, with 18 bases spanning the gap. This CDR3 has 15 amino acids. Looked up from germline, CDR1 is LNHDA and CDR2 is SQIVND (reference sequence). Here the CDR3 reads CASTSEGEGYQPQHF. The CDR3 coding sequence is TGTGCCAGTACTAGTGAGGGGGAGGGGTATCAGCCCCAGCATTTT.

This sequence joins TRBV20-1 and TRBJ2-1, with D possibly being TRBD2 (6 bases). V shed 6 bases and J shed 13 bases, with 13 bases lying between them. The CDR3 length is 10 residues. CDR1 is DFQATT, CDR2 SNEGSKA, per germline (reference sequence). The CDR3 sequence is CSAGGAHQFF. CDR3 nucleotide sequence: TGCAGTGCCGGAGGGGCCCACCAGTTCTTC.

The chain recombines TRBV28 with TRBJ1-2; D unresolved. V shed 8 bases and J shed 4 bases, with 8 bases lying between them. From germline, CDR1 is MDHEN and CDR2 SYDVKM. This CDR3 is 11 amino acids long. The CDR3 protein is CASLTGYGYTF. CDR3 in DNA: TGTGCCAGCCTTACTGGCTATGGCTACACCTTC.

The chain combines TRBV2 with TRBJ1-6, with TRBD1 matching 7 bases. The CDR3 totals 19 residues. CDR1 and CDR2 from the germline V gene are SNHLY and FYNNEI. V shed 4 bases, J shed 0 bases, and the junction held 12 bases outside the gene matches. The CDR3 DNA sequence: TGTGCCAGCAGTGGTAGACAGGGTGGCCAGAGCTCCTATAATTCACCCCTCCACTTT. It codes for CASSGRQGGQSSYNSPLHF.

The CDR3 DNA reads TGTGCCAGCAGCGGACAGGCGGTGGTAGAGACCCAGTACTTC. Translated: CASSGQAVVETQYF. The chain couples TRBV28 to TRBJ2-5; TRBD1 aligns across 7 bases. CDR1 is MDHEN, CDR2 SYDVKM, per germline. The CDR3 is made up of 14 amino acids. V dropped 6 bases and J dropped 4; count of bases not matched to a gene: 8.

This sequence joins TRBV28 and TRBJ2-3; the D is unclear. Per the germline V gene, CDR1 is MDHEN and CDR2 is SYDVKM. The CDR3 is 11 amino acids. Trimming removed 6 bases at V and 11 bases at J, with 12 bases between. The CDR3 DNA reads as TGTGCCAGCAGGTCCTTACGGGTGCAGTATTTT. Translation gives CASRSLRVQYF.

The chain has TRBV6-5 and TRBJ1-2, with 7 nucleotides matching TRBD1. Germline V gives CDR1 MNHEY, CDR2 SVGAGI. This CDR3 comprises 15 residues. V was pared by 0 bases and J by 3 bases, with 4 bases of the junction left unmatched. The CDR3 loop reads CASSYSTGLDYGYTF. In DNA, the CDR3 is TGTGCCAGCAGTTACTCGACAGGGTTGGACTATGGCTACACCTTC.

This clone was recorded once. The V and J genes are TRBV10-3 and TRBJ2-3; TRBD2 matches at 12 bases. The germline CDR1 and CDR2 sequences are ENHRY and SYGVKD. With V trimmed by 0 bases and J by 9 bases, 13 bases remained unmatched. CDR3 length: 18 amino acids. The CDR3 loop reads CAISESIWTSGARNTQYF. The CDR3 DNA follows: TGTGCCATCAGTGAGTCGATTTGGACTAGCGGGGCTCGGAACACGCAGTATTTT.

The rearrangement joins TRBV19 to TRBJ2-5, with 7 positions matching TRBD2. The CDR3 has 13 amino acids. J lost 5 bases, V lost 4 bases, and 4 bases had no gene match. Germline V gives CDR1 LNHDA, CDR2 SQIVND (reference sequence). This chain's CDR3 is CASSSTAGETQYF. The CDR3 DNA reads TGTGCCAGTAGTAGCACAGCGGGGGAGACCCAGTACTTC.

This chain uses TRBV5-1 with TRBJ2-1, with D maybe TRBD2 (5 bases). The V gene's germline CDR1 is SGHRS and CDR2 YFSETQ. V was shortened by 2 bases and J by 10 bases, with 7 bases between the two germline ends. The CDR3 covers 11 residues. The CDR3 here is CASSFGVEQFF. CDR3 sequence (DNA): TGCGCCAGCAGCTTCGGGGTAGAGCAGTTCTTC. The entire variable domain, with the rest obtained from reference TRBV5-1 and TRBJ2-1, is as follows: KAGVTQTPRYLIKTRGQQVTLSCSPISGHRSVSWYQQTPGQGLQFLFEYFSETQRNKGNFPGRFSGRQFSNSRSEMNVSTLELGDSALYLCASSFGVEQFFGPGTRLTVL.

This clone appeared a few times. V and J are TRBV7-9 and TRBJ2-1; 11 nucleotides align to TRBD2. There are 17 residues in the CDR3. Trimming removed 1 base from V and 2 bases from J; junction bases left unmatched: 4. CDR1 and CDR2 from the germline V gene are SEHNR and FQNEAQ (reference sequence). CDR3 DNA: TGTGCCAGCAGCTTAGGATTTAGCGGGAGGGCCTACAATGAGCAGTTCTTC. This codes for CASSLGFSGRAYNEQFF.